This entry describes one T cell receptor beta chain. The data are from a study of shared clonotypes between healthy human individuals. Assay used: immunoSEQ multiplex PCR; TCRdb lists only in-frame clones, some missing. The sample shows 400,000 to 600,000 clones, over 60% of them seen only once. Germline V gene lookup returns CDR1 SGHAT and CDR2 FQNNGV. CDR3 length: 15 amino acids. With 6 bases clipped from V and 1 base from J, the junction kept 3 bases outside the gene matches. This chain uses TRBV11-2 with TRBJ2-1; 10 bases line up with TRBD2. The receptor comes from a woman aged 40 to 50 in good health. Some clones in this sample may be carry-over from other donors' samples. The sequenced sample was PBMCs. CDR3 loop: CASSQREGSYNEQFF. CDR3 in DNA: TGTGCCAGCAGTCAGCGGGAGGGGTCCTACAATGAGCAGTTCTTC.